Reported below is one T cell receptor (beta chain). The target antigen is unknown. The data are from a study of T cell responses to AZD1222 COVID-19 vaccine. Only in-frame clones appear in the TCRdb table, and some are missing; sequencing was by immunoSEQ multiplex PCR. Of about 150,000 clones listed, just over 90% are singletons. General observations from the study: Following two doses of AZD1222, Spike-specific TCR breadth and depth rose. White British donors predominated, females outnumbered males, and clonal diversity was possibly underestimated.

Per germline, CDR1 SGHRS and CDR2 YFSETQ. The CDR3 has 13 amino acids. The V and J ends lost 3 bases and 6 bases, in that order; junction bases with no gene match: 4. V is TRBV5-1 and J is TRBJ1-1, with TRBD1 matching 8 bases. The receptor was isolated from an adult in good health. Here the sequenced sample was peripheral blood, taken on day 0 of MenACWY control vaccination. This CDR3 reads CASSWDRSAEAFF. In nucleotides, the CDR3 is TGCGCCAGCAGCTGGGACAGGTCCGCTGAAGCTTTCTTT. Based on the CDR3 plus reference TRBV5-1 and TRBJ1-1, the full variable domain is KAGVTQTPRYLIKTRGQQVTLSCSPISGHRSVSWYQQTPGQGLQFLFEYFSETQRNKGNFPGRFSGRQFSNSRSEMNVSTLELGDSALYLCASSWDRSAEAFFGQGTRLTVV.